This entry concerns a single T cell receptor beta chain. Its antigen is as yet unknown. CDR1 and CDR2 (germline): GTSNPN, SVGIG (reference sequence). This CDR3 has 14 residues. V lost 3 bases, J lost 4 bases, and 15 bases lay in between. The data belong to a study of cytomegalovirus exposure and HLA in healthy donors. The study, taken as a whole, reports: Information on immune exposure was restricted to one variable (CMV serostatus).

The study ran its PCR with 60 Vbeta and 13 Jbeta primers. Sequencing was performed with immunoSEQ multiplex PCR; in TCRdb, only in-frame clones are kept and a portion is missing. In the table there are under 200,000 clones, 80% of which are singletons. Sequenced material: PBMCs. The clonotype was recovered from a young man in good health and CMV-seronegative. The chain joins TRBV30 to TRBJ2-5; D may be TRBD1 (7 bases). In DNA form, the CDR3 reads TGTGCCTGGAGGGACAGGAGGAGGGGAGAGACCCAGTACTTC. Translation gives CAWRDRRRGETQYF.